The subject of this entry is one TCR beta chain. Its antigen is currently unknown. Then a second PCR, running about 6 to 12 cycles, was carried out with a sample-barcoded 5' primer and a J-beta primer mix. TCRdb reanalysed the 5' RACE reads using MiXCR and keeps one entry per CDR3 protein. The table includes more than 1.4 million distinct CDR3 sequences, 35% to 45% detected once. Each donor's blood draw was 7.5 to 10 milliliters of peripheral blood. The data stem from a study of blood T cells in healthy people across ages. Study conclusions and caveats: A roughly linear age-dependent decrease characterized TCR beta diversity per million T cells. Aged donors had fewer naive CD4+ cells and lower diversity than long-lived donors. Lack of knowledge of donor CMV status possibly confounded expanded clonotype changes.

The V end was cut by 6 bases, the J end by 6 bases, with 18 bases between. The CDR3 is 13 amino acids. From germline, CDR1 is DFQATT and CDR2 SNEGSKA (reference sequence). The sequence was collected from a woman under 30 in good health. The genes are TRBV20-1 and TRBJ2-7, with D possibly TRBD2 on 6 matching bases. Specimen: blood. This CDR3 is CSALKGAGGEQYF. The CDR3, as DNA: TGCAGTGCCCTAAAAGGGGCCGGGGGCGAGCAGTACTTC.